The 5 T cell receptor beta chains presented below share a single source sample, sequenced in a study of cytotoxic CD8 clonotypes in ibrutinib-treated CLL. Some clones are missing from TCRdb's copy, which holds only in-frame ones; the method was immunoSEQ multiplex PCR. Of under 150,000 clones in the sample, 84% were seen once. Sample: PBMCs, taken after 24 months of ibrutinib treatment. The receptors shown here come from a human donor with chronic lymphocytic leukemia.

The chain has TRBV5-1 and TRBJ2-7; D perhaps matches TRBD1 (6 bases). The CDR3 consists of 15 residues. Trimming removed 4 bases from V and 2 bases from J, with 16 bases in between. Germline CDR1 SGHRS, CDR2 YFSETQ. Here the CDR3 DNA reads TGCGCCAGCAGCCCCGATGTGCAGGGGCCCTACGAGCAGTACTTC. The encoded protein is CASSPDVQGPYEQYF.

There are a few counts of this clone. The CDR3 DNA reads TGTGCCAGCAGCAGGGGCGTGAATCAGCCCCAGCATTTT. This codes for CASSRGVNQPQHF. The rearrangement links TRBV7-2 to TRBJ1-5; D is possibly TRBD1 (5 bases). The V end was cut by 5 bases, the J end by 4 bases, with 9 bases between. The CDR3 loop spans 13 amino acids. Germline V CDR1 and CDR2: SGHTA, FQGNSA.

V gene TRBV28 combines with J gene TRBJ2-1, with TRBD1 matching 9 bases. CDR1 MDHEN and CDR2 SYDVKM come from the germline V gene. V lost 5 bases and J lost 2; bases outside the gene matches: 4. The CDR3 spans 15 residues. The CDR3: CASSPTGGPYNEQFF. In nucleotides, the CDR3 is TGTGCCAGCAGTCCTACAGGGGGCCCCTACAATGAGCAGTTCTTC.

The chain joins TRBV7-2 to TRBJ2-3; no reliable D call. Germline V gives CDR1 SGHTA, CDR2 FQGNSA. This CDR3 is built from 13 residues. The V end lost 5 bases, the J end lost 4 bases, and 10 bases lay between the germline ends. The CDR3 sequence: CASSPYSPDTQYF. In nucleotides, the CDR3 is TGTGCCAGCAGCCCATACAGCCCAGATACGCAGTATTTT.

The genes are TRBV19 and TRBJ2-2; TRBD2 matches 11 bases. V lost 6 bases to trimming and J lost 5 bases; unmatched junction nucleotides: 2. The CDR3 sequence is 14 residues long. Germline CDR1 and CDR2: LNHDA and SQIVND (reference sequence). DNA for the CDR3: TGTGCCAGTAGCCTAGCGGGGGGAACCGGGGAGCTGTTTTTT. Its translation: CASSLAGGTGELFF.